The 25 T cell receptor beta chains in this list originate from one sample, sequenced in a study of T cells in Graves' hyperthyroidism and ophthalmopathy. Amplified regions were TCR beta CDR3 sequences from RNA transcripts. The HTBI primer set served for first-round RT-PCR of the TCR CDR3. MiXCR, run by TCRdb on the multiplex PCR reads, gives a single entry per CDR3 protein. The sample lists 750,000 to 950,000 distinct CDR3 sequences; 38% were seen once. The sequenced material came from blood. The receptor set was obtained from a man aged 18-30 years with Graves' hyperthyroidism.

The CDR3, as DNA: TGTGCCAGCAGCTTGGAGGGGGCGATTGGAAACACCATATATTTT. Its protein is CASSLEGAIGNTIYF. The chain recombines TRBV5-8 with TRBJ1-3, with 7 bases that match TRBD1. Germline V lookup: CDR1 SGHTS, CDR2 YDEGEE. With 0 bases clipped from V and 3 bases from J, the junction kept 3 bases outside the gene matches. There are 15 residues in the CDR3.

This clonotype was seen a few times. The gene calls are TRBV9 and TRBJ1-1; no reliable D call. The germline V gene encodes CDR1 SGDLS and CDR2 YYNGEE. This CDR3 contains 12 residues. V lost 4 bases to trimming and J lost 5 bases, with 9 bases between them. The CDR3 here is CASSQMGTEAFF. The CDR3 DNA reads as TGTGCCAGCAGCCAAATGGGTACTGAAGCTTTCTTT.

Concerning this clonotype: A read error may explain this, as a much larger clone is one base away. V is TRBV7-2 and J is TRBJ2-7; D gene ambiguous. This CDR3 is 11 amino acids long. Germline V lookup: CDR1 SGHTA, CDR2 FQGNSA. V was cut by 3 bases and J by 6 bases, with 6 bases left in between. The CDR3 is CASSFSPEQYF. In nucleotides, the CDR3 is TGTGCCAGCAGCTTCTCCCCCGAGCAGTACTTC.

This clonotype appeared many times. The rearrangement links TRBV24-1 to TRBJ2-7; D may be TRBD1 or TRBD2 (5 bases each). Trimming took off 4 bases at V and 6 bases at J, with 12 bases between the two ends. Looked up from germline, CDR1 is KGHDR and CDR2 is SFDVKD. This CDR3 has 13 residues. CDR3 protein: CATSEGTPGEQYF. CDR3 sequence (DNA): TGTGCCACCAGTGAGGGGACCCCCGGCGAGCAGTACTTC.

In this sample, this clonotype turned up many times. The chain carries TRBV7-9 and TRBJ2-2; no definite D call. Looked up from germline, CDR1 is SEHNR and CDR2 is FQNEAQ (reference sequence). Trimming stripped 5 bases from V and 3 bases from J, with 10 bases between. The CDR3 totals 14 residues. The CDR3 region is CASSRPPDTGELFF. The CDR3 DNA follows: TGTGCCAGCAGCCGTCCTCCGGACACCGGGGAGCTGTTTTTT.

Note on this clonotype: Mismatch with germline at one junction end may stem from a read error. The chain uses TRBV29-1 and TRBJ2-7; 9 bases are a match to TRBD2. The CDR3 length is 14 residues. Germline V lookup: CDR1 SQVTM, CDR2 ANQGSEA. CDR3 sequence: CSVEGAGGDNEQYF. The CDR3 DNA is TGCAGCGTCGAAGGAGCGGGGGGCGACAATGAGCAGTACTTC.

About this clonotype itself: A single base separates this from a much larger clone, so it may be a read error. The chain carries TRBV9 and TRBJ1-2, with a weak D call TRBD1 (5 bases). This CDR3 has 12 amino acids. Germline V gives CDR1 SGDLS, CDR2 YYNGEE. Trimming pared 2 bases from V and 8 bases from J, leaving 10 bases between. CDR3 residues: CASSVTSGGYTF. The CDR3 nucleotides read TGTGCCAGCAGCGTCACCTCAGGGGGCTACACCTTC. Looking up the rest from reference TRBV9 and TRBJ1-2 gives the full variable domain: DSGVTQTPKHLITATGQRVTLRCSPRSGDLSVYWYQQSLDQGLQFLIQYYNGEERAKGNILERFSAQQFPDLHSELNLSSLELGDSALYFCASSVTSGGYTFGSGTRLTVV.

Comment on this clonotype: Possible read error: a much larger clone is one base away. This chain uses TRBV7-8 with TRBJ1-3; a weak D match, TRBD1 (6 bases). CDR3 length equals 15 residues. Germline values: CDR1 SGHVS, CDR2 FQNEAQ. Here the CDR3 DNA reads TGTGCCAGCAGCTCCACAGGGCACTCTCGAAACACCATATATTTT. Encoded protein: CASSSTGHSRNTIYF. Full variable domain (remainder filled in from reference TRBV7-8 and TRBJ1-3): GAGVSQSPRYKVAKRGQDVALRCDPISGHVSLFWYQQALGQGPEFLTYFQNEAQLDKSGLPSDRFFAERPEGSVSTLKIQRTQQEDSAVYLCASSSTGHSRNTIYFGEGSWLTVV.

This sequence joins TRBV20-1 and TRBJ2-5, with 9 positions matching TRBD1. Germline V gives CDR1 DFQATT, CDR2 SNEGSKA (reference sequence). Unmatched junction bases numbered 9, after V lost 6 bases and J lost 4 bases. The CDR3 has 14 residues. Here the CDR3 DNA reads TGCAGTGCCAGTAGTTCGGGACAGGGAGAGACCCAGTACTTC. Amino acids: CSASSSGQGETQYF.

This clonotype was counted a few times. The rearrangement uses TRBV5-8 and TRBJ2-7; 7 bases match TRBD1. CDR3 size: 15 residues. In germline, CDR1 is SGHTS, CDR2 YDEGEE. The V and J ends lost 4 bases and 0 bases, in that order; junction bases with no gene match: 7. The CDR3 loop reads CASSGRDSGSYEQYF. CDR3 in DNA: TGTGCCAGCAGCGGACGGGACAGCGGCTCCTACGAGCAGTACTTC.

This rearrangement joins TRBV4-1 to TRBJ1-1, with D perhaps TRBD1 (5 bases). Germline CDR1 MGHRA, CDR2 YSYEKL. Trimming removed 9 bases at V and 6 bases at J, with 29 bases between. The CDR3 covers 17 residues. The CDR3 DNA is TGCGCCAGTACCTTTGAGGGGCAGGCCCTTCCCGGCGCTGAAGCTTTCTTT. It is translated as CASTFEGQALPGAEAFF.

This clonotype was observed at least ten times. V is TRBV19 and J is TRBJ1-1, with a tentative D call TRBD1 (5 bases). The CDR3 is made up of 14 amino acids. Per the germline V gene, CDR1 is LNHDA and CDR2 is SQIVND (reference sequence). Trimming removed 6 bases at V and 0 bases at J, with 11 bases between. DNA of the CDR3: TGTGCCAGTAGCCACGGGACGGTGAACACTGAAGCTTTCTTT. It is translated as CASSHGTVNTEAFF.

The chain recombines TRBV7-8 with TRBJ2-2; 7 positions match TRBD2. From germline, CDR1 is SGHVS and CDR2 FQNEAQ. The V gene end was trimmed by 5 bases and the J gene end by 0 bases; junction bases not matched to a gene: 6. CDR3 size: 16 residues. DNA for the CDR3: TGTGCCAGCAGCGTCCTAAGCGGGGCGAACACCGGGGAGCTGTTTTTT. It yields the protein CASSVLSGANTGELFF.

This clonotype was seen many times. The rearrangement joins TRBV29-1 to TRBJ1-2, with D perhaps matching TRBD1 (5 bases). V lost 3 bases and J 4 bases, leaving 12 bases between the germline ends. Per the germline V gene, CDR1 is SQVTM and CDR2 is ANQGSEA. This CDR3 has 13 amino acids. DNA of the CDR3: TGCAGCGTTGAGGGGCCGCGGCTCTATGGCTACACCTTC. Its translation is CSVEGPRLYGYTF.

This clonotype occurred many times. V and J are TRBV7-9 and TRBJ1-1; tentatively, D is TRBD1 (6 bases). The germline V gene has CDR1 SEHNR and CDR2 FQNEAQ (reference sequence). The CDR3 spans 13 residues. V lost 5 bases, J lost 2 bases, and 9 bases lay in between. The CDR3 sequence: CASSQDSNTEAFF. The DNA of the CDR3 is TGTGCCAGCAGCCAGGACAGTAACACTGAAGCTTTCTTT.

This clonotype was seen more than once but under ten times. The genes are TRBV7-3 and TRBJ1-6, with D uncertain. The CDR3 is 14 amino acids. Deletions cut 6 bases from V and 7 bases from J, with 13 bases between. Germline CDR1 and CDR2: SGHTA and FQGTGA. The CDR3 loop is CASSYPPTNSPLHF. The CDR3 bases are TGTGCCAGCAGTTACCCCCCGACGAATTCACCCCTCCACTTT.

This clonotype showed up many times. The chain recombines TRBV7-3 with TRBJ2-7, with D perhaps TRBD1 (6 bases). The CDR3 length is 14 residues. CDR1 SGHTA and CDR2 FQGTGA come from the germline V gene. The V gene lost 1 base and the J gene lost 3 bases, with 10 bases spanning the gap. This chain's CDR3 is CASSLKAGDYEQYF. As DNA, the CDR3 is TGTGCCAGCAGCTTAAAGGCAGGGGACTACGAGCAGTACTTC.

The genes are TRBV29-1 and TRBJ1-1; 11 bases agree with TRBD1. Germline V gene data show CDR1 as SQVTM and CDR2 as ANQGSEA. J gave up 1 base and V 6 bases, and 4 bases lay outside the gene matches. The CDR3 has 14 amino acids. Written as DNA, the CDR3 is TGCAGCGTAGGACAGGGGGCGGGGAACACTGAAGCTTTCTTT. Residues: CSVGQGAGNTEAFF.

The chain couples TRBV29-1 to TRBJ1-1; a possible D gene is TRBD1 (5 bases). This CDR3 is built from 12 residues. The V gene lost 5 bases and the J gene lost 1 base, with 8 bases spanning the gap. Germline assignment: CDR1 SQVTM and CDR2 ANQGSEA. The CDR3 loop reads CSVSGTNTEAFF. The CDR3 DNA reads TGCAGCGTTTCAGGGACGAACACTGAAGCTTTCTTT.

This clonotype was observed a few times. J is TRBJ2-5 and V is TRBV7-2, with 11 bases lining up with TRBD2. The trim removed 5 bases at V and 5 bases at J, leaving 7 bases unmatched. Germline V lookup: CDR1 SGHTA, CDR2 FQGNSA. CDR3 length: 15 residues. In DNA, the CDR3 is TGTGCCAGCAGCGGGGGACTAGCGGATTCGGAGACCCAGTACTTC. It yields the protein CASSGGLADSETQYF.

The CDR3 reads CASRRTGASTEAFF. The DNA of the CDR3 is TGTGCCAGCAGACGGACAGGGGCTAGCACTGAAGCTTTCTTT. The chain joins TRBV25-1 to TRBJ1-1; 9 bases agree with TRBD1. The CDR3 has 14 residues. Germline CDR1 reads MGHDK; CDR2 reads SYGVNS. The trim removed 6 bases at V and 4 bases at J, leaving 6 bases unmatched. Full variable domain (rest looked up from reference TRBV25-1 and TRBJ1-1): EADIYQTPRYLVIGTGKKITLECSQTMGHDKMYWYQQDPGMELHLIHYSYGVNSTEKGDLSSESTVSRIRTEHFPLTLESARPSHTSQYLCASRRTGASTEAFFGQGTRLTVV.

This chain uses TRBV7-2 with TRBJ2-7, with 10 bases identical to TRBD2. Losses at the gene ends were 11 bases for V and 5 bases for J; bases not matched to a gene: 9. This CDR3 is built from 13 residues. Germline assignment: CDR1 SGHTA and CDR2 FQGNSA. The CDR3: CAWSWGTSDEQYF. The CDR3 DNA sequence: TGTGCCTGGAGTTGGGGGACTAGCGACGAGCAGTACTTC.

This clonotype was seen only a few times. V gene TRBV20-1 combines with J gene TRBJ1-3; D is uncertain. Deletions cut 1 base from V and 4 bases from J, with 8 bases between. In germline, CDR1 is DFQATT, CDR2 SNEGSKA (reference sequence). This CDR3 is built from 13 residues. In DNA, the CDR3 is TGCAGTGCTAGAGGGCCCAGAGGAAACACCATATATTTT. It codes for CSARGPRGNTIYF.

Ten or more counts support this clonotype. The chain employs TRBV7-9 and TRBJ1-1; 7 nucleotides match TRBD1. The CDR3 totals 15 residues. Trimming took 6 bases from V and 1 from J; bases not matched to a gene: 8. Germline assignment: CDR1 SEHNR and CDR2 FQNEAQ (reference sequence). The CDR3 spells CASRTVTGENTEAFF. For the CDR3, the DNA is TGTGCCAGCAGGACTGTAACAGGGGAGAACACTGAAGCTTTCTTT.

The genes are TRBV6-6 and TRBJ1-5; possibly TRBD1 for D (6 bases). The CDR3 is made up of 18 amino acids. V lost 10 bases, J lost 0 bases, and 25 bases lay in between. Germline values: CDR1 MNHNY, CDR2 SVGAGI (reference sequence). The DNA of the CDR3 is TGTGCCACCCCCGGAGGGGGACCCGAACTGTATAGCAATCAGCCCCAGCATTTT. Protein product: CATPGGGPELYSNQPQHF.